What follows is one T cell receptor beta chain and its context. Its antigen is not identified. Version v3.0 of the immunoSEQ assay ran at survey level. The method was immunoSEQ multiplex PCR; TCRdb's version includes in-frame clones alone and lacks a portion of them. Among around 40,000 clones, 70% to 90% were seen once, and the ten largest hold 3.5% to 5%. All donors provided no fewer than one pre-ART and no fewer than two post-ART PBMC samples. The germline V gene has CDR1 SGDLS and CDR2 YYNGEE. V dropped 0 bases and J dropped 3; count of bases not matched to a gene: 6. The CDR3 consists of 16 residues. These data originate in a study of long-term antiretroviral therapy in people with HIV. The overall study: The oldest specimens predate the 2015 immediate-ART recommendation by about a decade. Notes on the study in general: Following ART, diversity rose but still fell short of transplant donor controls. Gathering of blood took place between about 2003 and 2017, possibly under older ART regimens.

This TCR came from a young woman with HIV. The V and J genes are TRBV9 and TRBJ2-7, with 10 bases matching TRBD1. The sample in question was unsorted PBMCs, obtained just before starting antiretroviral therapy. The CDR3 DNA is TGTGCCAGCAGCGTAGGAGGACAGGGGGTATTCTACGAGCAGTACTTC. Residues: CASSVGGQGVFYEQYF.